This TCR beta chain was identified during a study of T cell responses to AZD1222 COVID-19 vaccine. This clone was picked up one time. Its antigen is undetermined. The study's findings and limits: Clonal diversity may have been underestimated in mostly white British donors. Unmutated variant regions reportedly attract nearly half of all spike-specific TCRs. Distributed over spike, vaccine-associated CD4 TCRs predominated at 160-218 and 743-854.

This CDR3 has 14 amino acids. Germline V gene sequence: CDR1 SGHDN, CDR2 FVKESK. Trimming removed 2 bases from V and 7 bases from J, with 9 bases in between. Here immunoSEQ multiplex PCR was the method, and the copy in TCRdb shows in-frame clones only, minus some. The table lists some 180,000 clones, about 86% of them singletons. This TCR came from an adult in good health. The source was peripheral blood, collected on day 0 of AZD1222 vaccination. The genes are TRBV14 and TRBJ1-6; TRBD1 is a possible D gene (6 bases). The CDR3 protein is CASSQRTVNSPLHF. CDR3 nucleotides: TGTGCCAGCAGCCAAAGGACAGTAAATTCACCCCTCCACTTT.